This T cell receptor beta chain appears in the sequencing data of a study of regulatory T cells in long-lasting Graves disease. Study details: Those with persistent Graves' disease had received antithyroid drugs for over 5 years with positive TSH receptor antibodies. Points from the study as a whole: Reduced TCR diversity was observed in persistent Graves' patients versus newly diagnosed patients.

Time point defined: persistent/refractory GD, antithyroid drugs over 5 years with positive TRAb. PBMC RNA served as the TCR library source. Diagnosing Graves' disease relied on the American Thyroid Association guidelines. Per the germline V gene, CDR1 is MNHNS and CDR2 is SASEGT. Between the trimmed V and J ends, which lost 7 bases and 5 bases, there was a span of 14 bases. CDR3 length equals 13 residues. Sequencing libraries for TCR beta were prepared with iRepertoire HTBI primers and Arm-PCR of CDR3 regions. From the multiplex PCR reads, TCRdb called clonotypes with MiXCR, one entry per CDR3 protein. The sample holds roughly 400,000 distinct CDR3 sequences, roughly 20% seen once. This clonotype has ten or more counts. What it recognizes is unknown.

The V and J genes are TRBV6-1 and TRBJ1-1; no definite D call. The receptor comes from a female donor with Graves disease. The specimen was peripheral blood mononuclear cells (PBMCs), collected when the disease was refractory, from a patient treated with antithyroid drugs. Here the CDR3 DNA reads TGTGCCAGCAACTCCCTCAGCGGAACTGAAGCTTTCTTT. Translating gives CASNSLSGTEAFF.